The clone carrying this T cell receptor (gamma chain) was picked up a small number of times. What it recognizes is unknown. Given a far larger clone just one base away, this is likely a sequencing read error. At the DNA level, this CDR3 is encoded by other sequences in the same sample as well. TRG and TRD sequences were obtained from every sorted gammadelta sample. TCRdb re-identified clones in the multiplex PCR reads via CATT. Among tens of thousands of gamma-chain clones listed, 1.4% were seen once. Vgamma9/Vdelta2+ and Vdelta2-negative gammadelta T cells were flow-sorted from PBMC for bulk sequencing. The CDR3 spans 13 residues. Germline CDR1 VENAVY, CDR2 YDSYNSRV. V lost 0 bases, J lost 10 bases, and 9 bases stayed unmatched. The data derive from a study of γδ T cells in repeated Plasmodium falciparum infection. Study-level points and caveats: Vdelta2-negative gammadelta repertoires appeared less diverse and less shared in Malian than Australian children.

The sequenced material came from gamma-delta T cells from blood. V and J are TRGV8 and TRGJ1 or TRGJ2. Here the J gene came from matching the DNA to germline, since TCRdb omits it. This TCR derives from a pool of human donors (malaria-infected and uninfected, not separated). This chain's CDR3 is CATWDRRYYKKLF. In DNA form, the CDR3 reads TGTGCCACCTGGGATAGGCGGTACTACAAGAAACTCTTT.